This note documents a single T cell receptor (beta chain) sequence. Antigen: not known. These data belong to a study of T cell repertoires in cytomegalovirus infection. Study details: Epitope selection comprised recently identified HLA-C-restricted CMV epitopes and well-studied HLA-B-restricted CMV epitopes.

Trimming pared 7 bases from V and 0 bases from J, leaving 12 bases between. The germline V gene encodes CDR1 LNHDA and CDR2 SQIVND (reference sequence). This CDR3 region has 14 residues. One entry per CDR3 protein, called by TCRdb with MiXCR from the reads. The sample lists some 800,000 distinct CDR3 sequences, just under 30% occurring once. The chain couples TRBV19 to TRBJ1-2, with a weak D call TRBD1 (5 bases). Sequenced material: cultured CD8+ T cells from PBMCs, taken from culture after CMV antigen stimulation. This TCR was sampled from a human donor in good health (CMV status not recorded). Some clones in this sample may be carry-over from other donors' samples. The CDR3 reads CASNPGRTNYGYTF. CDR3 coding DNA: TGTGCCAGTAATCCGGGACGTACTAACTATGGCTACACCTTC.